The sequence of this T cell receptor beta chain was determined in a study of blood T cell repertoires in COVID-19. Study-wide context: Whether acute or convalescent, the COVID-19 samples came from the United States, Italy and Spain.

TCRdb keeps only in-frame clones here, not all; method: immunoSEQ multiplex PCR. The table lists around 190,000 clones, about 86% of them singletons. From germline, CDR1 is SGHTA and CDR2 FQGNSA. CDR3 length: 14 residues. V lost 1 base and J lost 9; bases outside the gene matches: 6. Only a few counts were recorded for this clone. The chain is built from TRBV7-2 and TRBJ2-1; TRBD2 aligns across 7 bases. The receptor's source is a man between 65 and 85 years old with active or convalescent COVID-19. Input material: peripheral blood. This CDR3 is CASSLGLAQGEQFF. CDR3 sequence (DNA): TGTGCCAGCAGCTTAGGACTAGCCCAGGGTGAGCAGTTCTTC.